The sequence of this TCR beta chain was determined in a study of cytomegalovirus exposure and HLA in healthy donors. About the study: The roughly 120 million unique TCR beta sequences, from about 179 million T cells, were found by an earlier analysis. Findings of the study overall: Later analysis found that TCR beta chains associated with HLA were more clonally expanded than other, equally common chains. There were three CMV-associated chains whose specificity for CMV antigens was confirmed in vitro.

With 60 Vbeta and 13 Jbeta primers, the PCR was carried out. Sequencing was performed with immunoSEQ multiplex PCR; in TCRdb, only in-frame clones are kept and a portion is missing. The table records 130,000 to 150,000 clones, over 75% of them present only once. Healthy people donating bone marrow made up the donors. This clone was counted a single time. Its antigen is as yet unknown. Material for sequencing was PBMCs. This sequence originates from a woman in her twenties or thirties in good health and CMV-seronegative.

The CDR3 here is CASSPPLTASPYEQYF. CDR3 nucleotide sequence: TGCGCCAGCAGCCCCCCCCTCACAGCAAGCCCCTACGAGCAGTACTTC. The gene calls are TRBV5-1 and TRBJ2-7; no firm D call. Germline CDR1 is SGHRS and CDR2 is YFSETQ. This CDR3 has 16 amino acids. The V and J ends lost 4 bases and 2 bases respectively, with 19 bases between them.